Following are 27 T cell receptor beta chains from one sample sequenced in a study of CD8 T cells in Susac syndrome. The RNA, 0.5 to 1 ug, was put through reverse transcription using random hexamers. TCRdb redid the calling of the immunoSEQ multiplex PCR reads with MiXCR, one entry per CDR3 protein. The repertoire includes some 300,000 distinct CDR3 sequences, approximately 85% of them detected once, and approximately 0.2% sits in the top ten. Sequenced material: CD8+ T cells from PBMCs. The source is a human donor with multiple sclerosis.

This clonotype was counted between two and nine times. This rearrangement joins TRBV5-4 to TRBJ2-7, with TRBD1 identical over 9 bases. J gave up 3 bases and V 10 bases, and 11 bases lay outside the gene matches. The V gene's germline CDR1 is SGHNT and CDR2 YYREEE (reference sequence). This CDR3 has 14 amino acids. This CDR3 is CAFKPGQGSYEQYF. CDR3 bases: TGTGCCTTCAAACCGGGACAGGGAAGCTACGAGCAGTACTTC.

This chain connects TRBV29-1 to TRBJ2-7; D could derive from TRBD1 or TRBD2 (5 bases each). The germline CDR1 and CDR2 sequences are SQVTM and ANQGSEA. Trimming took off 3 bases at V and 1 base at J, with 13 bases between the two ends. This CDR3 spans 14 amino acids. CDR3 sequence (DNA): TGCAGCGTTGAGGACCGGGACCGTTCCTACGAGCAGTACTTC. Encoded protein: CSVEDRDRSYEQYF.

The rearrangement joins TRBV4-3 to TRBJ2-7, with 7 positions matching TRBD1. After removal of 0 bases from V and 3 bases from J, the junction contained 5 bases not matched to a gene. The CDR3 is 15 residues long. In germline, CDR1 is LGHNA, CDR2 YSLEER. DNA for the CDR3: TGCGCCAGCAGCCAAGAAAGGGACAGCTTCTACGAGCAGTACTTC. Amino acids: CASSQERDSFYEQYF.

This clonotype was picked up one time. The V and J genes are TRBV29-1 and TRBJ1-1, with 10 bases that match TRBD1. Germline V lookup: CDR1 SQVTM, CDR2 ANQGSEA. This CDR3 has 14 residues. With V trimmed by 3 bases and J by 10 bases, 11 bases remained unmatched. The CDR3 loop reads CSVELTGGRSAAFF. The DNA of the CDR3 is TGCAGCGTTGAGCTGACAGGGGGCAGGTCAGCAGCTTTCTTT.

The rearrangement joins TRBV6-5 to TRBJ2-4, with 9 nucleotides matching TRBD1. Trimming cost V 0 bases and J 6 bases; bases outside gene matches: 0. Germline V gene sequence: CDR1 MNHEY, CDR2 SVGAGI. This CDR3 has 14 amino acids. The CDR3 sequence: CASSYSDRGNIQYF. The DNA for the CDR3 is TGTGCCAGCAGTTACTCGGACAGGGGAAACATTCAGTACTTC.

This chain links TRBV5-4 with TRBJ2-7, with TRBD1 matching over 8 bases. Germline trimming cut 4 bases from V and 2 bases from J; bases unmatched to any gene: 11. The V gene's germline CDR1 is SGHNT and CDR2 YYREEE (reference sequence). The CDR3 contains 16 residues. CDR3 in DNA: TGTGCCAGCAGCGGGTCCGGCAGGGGGCGCACCTACGAGCAGTACTTC. Translating gives CASSGSGRGRTYEQYF.

This chain uses TRBV7-9 with TRBJ2-7; the match to TRBD1 covers 12 bases. In germline, CDR1 is SEHNR, CDR2 FQNEAQ (reference sequence). This CDR3 has 19 residues. V was pared by 4 bases and J by 3 bases, with 16 bases of the junction left unmatched. In nucleotides, the CDR3 is TGTGCCAGCAGCTCCCGGGACAGGGGGCGAGGTCGGATAGTCTACGAGCAGTACTTC. Encoded protein: CASSSRDRGRGRIVYEQYF.

The chain recombines TRBV4-3 with TRBJ1-2, with TRBD1 matching 7 bases. The CDR3 contains 14 residues. Germline lookup yields CDR1 LGHNA and CDR2 YSLEER. V dropped 3 bases and J dropped 4; count of bases not matched to a gene: 5. The CDR3 DNA is TGCGCCAGCAGCCAGGGACAGCTTGGCTATGGCTACACCTTC. Protein product: CASSQGQLGYGYTF.

The chain couples TRBV7-9 to TRBJ2-7, with 7 nucleotides matching TRBD1. The CDR3 spans 17 residues. V lost 5 bases to trimming and J lost 3 bases; unmatched junction nucleotides: 16. Germline V CDR1 and CDR2: SEHNR, FQNEAQ (reference sequence). CDR3 sequence: CASSGPGTDYLDYEQYF. In DNA, the CDR3 is TGTGCCAGCAGCGGCCCCGGGACAGACTATTTAGACTACGAGCAGTACTTC.

V and J are TRBV27 and TRBJ1-2, with 12 bases matching TRBD1. V shed 3 bases, J shed 7 bases, and the junction held 9 bases outside the gene matches. This CDR3 region has 16 residues. Germline CDR1 MNHEY, CDR2 SMNVEV (reference sequence). In DNA form, the CDR3 reads TGTGCCAGCAGTTTGGTCCCGGGACAGGGGGCGCGTGGCTACACCTTC. This sequence encodes CASSLVPGQGARGYTF.

V and J are TRBV4-3 and TRBJ1-3; a possible D gene is TRBD1 (6 bases). CDR3 size: 14 residues. Trimming removed 1 base from V and 8 bases from J, with 12 bases in between. Germline V gives CDR1 LGHNA, CDR2 YSLEER. CDR3 in amino acids: CASSQAGRGDTIYF. Written as DNA, the CDR3 is TGCGCCAGCAGCCAAGCCGGCAGGGGTGACACCATATATTTT.

The V call is TRBV6-2 or TRBV6-3, the J call TRBJ2-1; TRBD1 aligns across 7 bases. The V segment lost 6 bases and the J segment 4 bases; nucleotides outside the gene matches: 9. This CDR3 has 15 residues. Germline assignment: CDR1 MNHEY and CDR2 SVGEGT. The CDR3 loop is CASSKDQGDYNEQFF. The CDR3 DNA reads as TGTGCCAGCAGCAAGGACCAGGGGGATTACAATGAGCAGTTCTTC.

The gene calls are TRBV20-1 and TRBJ1-5; D is uncertain. The CDR3 runs to 15 residues. V was shortened by 5 bases and J by 4 bases, with 18 bases between the two germline ends. Germline lookup yields CDR1 DFQATT and CDR2 SNEGSKA (reference sequence). Here the CDR3 DNA reads TGCAGTGCTTCCCAGGCAGGACGGAGTAATCAGCCCCAGCATTTT. It yields the protein CSASQAGRSNQPQHF.

This clonotype showed up just a few times. The genes are TRBV19 and TRBJ1-1; D remains unclear. Germline CDR1 LNHDA, CDR2 SQIVND (reference sequence). This CDR3 spans 15 amino acids. V lost 3 bases to trimming and J lost 0 bases, with 11 bases between them. CDR3: CASSIRGWVNTEAFF. The DNA for the CDR3 is TGTGCCAGTAGTATTCGTGGATGGGTGAACACTGAAGCTTTCTTT.

This clonotype was picked up a small number of times. This chain uses TRBV11-1 with TRBJ1-5; weak D call: TRBD1 (5 bases). CDR3 size: 14 residues. Germline V gene lookup returns CDR1 SGHAT and CDR2 FQDESV (reference sequence). V shed 5 bases and J shed 1 base, with 9 bases lying between them. The CDR3 DNA follows: TGTGCCAGCAGCCCCCGGGACAGCAATCAGCCCCAGCATTTT. This sequence encodes CASSPRDSNQPQHF.

The rearrangement joins TRBV27 to TRBJ2-4; TRBD2 aligns across 7 bases. The CDR3 totals 14 residues. Germline trimming cut 6 bases from V and 1 base from J; bases unmatched to any gene: 3. Germline-derived CDR1 and CDR2 are MNHEY and SMNVEV (reference sequence). This CDR3 is CASRVGGAKNIQYF. CDR3 DNA: TGTGCCAGCAGGGTGGGGGGGGCCAAAAACATTCAGTACTTC.

The chain links TRBV29-1 to TRBJ2-1; TRBD2 matches 7 bases. Germline CDR1 is SQVTM and CDR2 is ANQGSEA. With V trimmed by 2 bases and J by 4 bases, 8 bases remained unmatched. The CDR3 has 15 amino acids. The DNA of the CDR3 is TGCAGCGTTGAATTGGAGAGGGGACTATACAATGAGCAGTTCTTC. Its protein product is CSVELERGLYNEQFF.

This sequence joins TRBV7-2 and TRBJ2-1, with D unclear. The CDR3 is 15 amino acids. Germline-derived CDR1 and CDR2 are SGHTA and FQGNSA. V lost 3 bases and J 2 bases, leaving 11 bases between the germline ends. CDR3 coding DNA: TGTGCCAGCAGCTTTCTCCGAGACCCCTACAATGAGCAGTTCTTC. Its protein product is CASSFLRDPYNEQFF.

The V gene is TRBV7-9, the J gene TRBJ1-1; 7 nucleotides align to TRBD1. This CDR3 contains 15 residues. Germline CDR1 is SEHNR and CDR2 is FQNEAQ (reference sequence). The J segment lost 0 bases and the V segment lost 5 bases, leaving 6 bases of the junction unmatched. Here the CDR3 DNA reads TGTGCCAGCAGCCCCCGGGACAGCATGAACACTGAAGCTTTCTTT. Residues: CASSPRDSMNTEAFF.

The chain links TRBV7-2 to TRBJ2-7; unclear D gene. The germline V and J ends were trimmed by 2 bases and 3 bases, with 14 bases remaining between them. Germline assignment: CDR1 SGHTA and CDR2 FQGNSA. CDR3 length: 15 residues. In DNA, the CDR3 is TGTGCCAGCAGCTTAACCCTCAATGCGTTCTACGAGCAGTACTTC. Its protein is CASSLTLNAFYEQYF. Using reference TRBV7-2 and TRBJ2-7 for the parts outside the CDR3, the full variable domain is GAGVSQSPSNKVTEKGKDVELRCDPISGHTALYWYRQSLGQGLEFLIYFQGNSAPDKSGLPSDRFSAERTGGSVSTLTIQRTQQEDSAVYLCASSLTLNAFYEQYFGPGTRLTVT.

V and J are TRBV7-9 and TRBJ2-1; a weak D match, TRBD2 (6 bases). This CDR3 is built from 12 residues. Per the germline V gene, CDR1 is SEHNR and CDR2 is FQNEAQ (reference sequence). Trimming left V 5 bases short and J 7 bases short, with 9 bases between. The CDR3 here is CASSDLANEQFF. The CDR3 DNA reads as TGTGCCAGCAGCGACCTAGCGAATGAGCAGTTCTTC.

This clonotype has just one count. The rearrangement joins TRBV29-1 to TRBJ1-1, with 8 positions matching TRBD1. V trimming: 8 bases; J trimming: 5 bases; junction bases outside the gene matches: 7. The CDR3 spans 12 residues. The germline V gene has CDR1 SQVTM and CDR2 ANQGSEA. The DNA of the CDR3 is TGCAGCACCCCAGGGGGCCAGACTGAAGCTTTCTTT. This encodes CSTPGGQTEAFF. Together with reference TRBV29-1 and TRBJ1-1, the CDR3 gives the full variable domain: SAVISQKPSRDICQRGTSLTIQCQVDSQVTMMFWYRQQPGQSLTLIATANQGSEATYESGFVIDKFPISRPNLTFSTLTVSNMSPEDSSIYLCSTPGGQTEAFFGQGTRLTVV.

A single count supports this clonotype. This rearrangement joins TRBV5-6 to TRBJ2-2, with D unresolved. V shed 4 bases and J shed 2 bases, with 9 bases lying between them. This CDR3 is 14 amino acids long. CDR1 and CDR2 from the germline V gene are SGHDT and YYEEEE. This CDR3 reads CASSPPYNTGELFF. The CDR3 coding sequence is TGTGCCAGCAGCCCTCCCTATAACACCGGGGAGCTGTTTTTT.

This clonotype was counted between two and nine times. The CDR3, as DNA: TGTGCCAGCAGCTCCGGACAGCTCTATGGCTACACCTTC. Translating gives CASSSGQLYGYTF. V is TRBV7-4 and J is TRBJ1-2; weak D call: TRBD1 (6 bases). Per the germline V gene, CDR1 is SGHVT and CDR2 is SQSDAQ. The CDR3 is made up of 13 amino acids. Trimming shortened V by 4 bases and J by 4 bases, and 10 bases separated the two germline ends.

This clonotype has a handful of counts. The V call is TRBV6-1, the J call TRBJ2-2; D is ambiguous. V was trimmed by 8 bases and J by 1 base, leaving 2 bases between them. Germline CDR1 reads MNHNS; CDR2 reads SASEGT. The CDR3 consists of 11 residues. DNA for the CDR3: TGTGCCAGCTGGAACACCGGGGAGCTGTTTTTT. It encodes CASWNTGELFF.

The V and J genes are TRBV29-1 and TRBJ1-2; D remains unclear. Germline CDR1 and CDR2: SQVTM and ANQGSEA. The CDR3 has 15 residues. The ends were cut back, 7 bases at V and 0 bases at J, with 18 bases in the middle. The chain's CDR3 is CSAIKAGEANYGYTF. In nucleotides, the CDR3 is TGCAGCGCCATCAAGGCAGGAGAAGCTAACTATGGCTACACCTTC.

The rearrangement uses TRBV10-3 and TRBJ2-1; TRBD2 matches at 12 bases. Per germline, CDR1 ENHRY and CDR2 SYGVKD. V trimming: 6 bases; J trimming: 4 bases; junction bases outside the gene matches: 16. The CDR3 spans 19 residues. CDR3 loop: CAISPFSTSGRFFYNEQFF. Written as DNA, the CDR3 is TGTGCCATCAGCCCCTTTAGCACTAGCGGGAGGTTCTTTTACAATGAGCAGTTCTTC.